This T cell receptor (beta chain) came from a study of shared clonotypes between healthy human individuals. Study information: The composition of the donors was a couple of women and a few men aged 18 to 49.

Assay used: immunoSEQ multiplex PCR; TCRdb lists only in-frame clones, some missing. The repertoire holds more than 1 million clones, with more than 75% as singletons. Turning to this clone: No antigen is known for it.

Broader study findings: How much donors shared clonotypes was expected to be affected by sequencing depth.

The study drew all its donors from Caucasian adults living in Nashville, Tennessee. This TCR derives from a man aged 18-30 years in good health. Some clones in this sample may be carry-over from other donors' samples. Source material: memory CD4+ T cells from PBMCs. Specified subset: CD45RA-negative fraction.

The CDR3 bases are TGTGCCAGCAGCCCCCCCAGGGAAAATGAGCAGTTCTTC. This encodes CASSPPRENEQFF. The rearrangement links TRBV7-8 to TRBJ2-1; D may be TRBD1 (5 bases). The CDR3 spans 13 residues. Trimming took 5 bases from V and 7 from J, leaving 12 bases between them. Germline loops: CDR1 SGHVS, CDR2 FQNEAQ.